This TCR beta chain was recovered during a study of OX40 agonist ivuxolimab in advanced cancers. Across the study: Patients were given ivuxolimab, an antibody that agonizes OX40 (CD134). At roughly 83% male, the cohort had a mean age of about 60 years, ranging from roughly 20 to 85.

To note about this clone: Its antigen is undetermined.

Findings and caveats of the study: Dose levels from 0.1 to 3.0 mg/kg saw CD4+ and CD8+ blood T cells expand clonally by week 6.

Sampling times: baseline, cycle 4 day 1, cycle 7 day 1. The method was immunoSEQ multiplex PCR; TCRdb's version includes in-frame clones alone and lacks a portion of them. The sample includes about 54,000 clones, about 87% seen only once; the top ten take approximately 3.8%. Sequencing was performed on CD4+ or CD8+ T cells sorted from blood, taken in a trial of the OX40 agonist ivuxolimab. This receptor was identified in an adult with an advanced solid tumor such as melanoma, head and neck, liver or kidney cancer.

CDR3 sequence reads: CASSLADANTGELFF. Written as DNA, the CDR3 is TGCGCCAGCAGTCTAGCGGACGCGAACACCGGGGAGCTGTTTTTT. The V and J genes are TRBV5-1 and TRBJ2-2; 7 bases are shared with TRBD2. The CDR3 extends over 15 amino acids. V shed 5 bases, J shed 0 bases, and the junction held 4 bases outside the gene matches. The germline CDR1 and CDR2 sequences are SGHRS and YFSETQ.